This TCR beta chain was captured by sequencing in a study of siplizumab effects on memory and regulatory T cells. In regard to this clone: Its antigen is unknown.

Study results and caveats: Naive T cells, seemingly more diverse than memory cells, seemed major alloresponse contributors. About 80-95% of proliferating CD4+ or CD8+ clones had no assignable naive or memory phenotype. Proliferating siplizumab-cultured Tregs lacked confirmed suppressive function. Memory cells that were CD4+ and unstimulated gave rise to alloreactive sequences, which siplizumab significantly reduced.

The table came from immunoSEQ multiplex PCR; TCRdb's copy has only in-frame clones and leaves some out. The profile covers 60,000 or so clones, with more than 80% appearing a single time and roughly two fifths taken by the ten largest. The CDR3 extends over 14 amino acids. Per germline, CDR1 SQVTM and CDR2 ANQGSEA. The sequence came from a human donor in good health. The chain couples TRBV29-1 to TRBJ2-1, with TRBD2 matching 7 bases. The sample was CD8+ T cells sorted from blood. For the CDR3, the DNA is TGCAGTTCCCCTGCTAGCGGCTCCTACAATGAGCAGTTCTTC. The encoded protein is CSSPASGSYNEQFF.